This is a list of T cell receptor beta chains from one sample in a study of Ad26.COV2.S vaccination and SARS-CoV-2 variants. Generated by immunoSEQ multiplex PCR, the TCRdb table keeps only in-frame clones and is missing some. The data hold hundreds of thousands of clones, with about 89% observed a single time. Here the sequenced sample was peripheral blood, taken in a trial of Ad26.COV2.S vaccine versus placebo. The receptors derive from a person aged 18-60 years who received the Ad26.COV2.S COVID-19 vaccine or a placebo. The CDR3 runs from the conserved cysteine through the conserved F or W. Each record gives: CDR3 DNA, CDR3 protein, D gene, clone size, V gene, J gene. D genes are given only for firm matches. Size tells how often a clone was seen (once, few, many) or the class of an expanded clone, and some rows leave it out.

TGTGCCACACCGGGACAGCGGCAGACCCAGTACTTC,CATPGQRQTQYF,.,.,TRBV21-1,TRBJ2-5
TGTGCCAGCAGCTTATACCCGGGGACAGGGGCGGTCGGTGATGAAAAACTGTTTTTT,CASSLYPGTGAVGDEKLFF,TRBD1,.,TRBV5-4,TRBJ1-4
TGTGCCAGCTCCCCACGTGGAAACACCATATATTTT,CASSPRGNTIYF,.,.,TRBV18,TRBJ1-3
TGTGCCAGCAGCTTAGAGGGGACAGGGGTTTACAATGAGCAGTTCTTC,CASSLEGTGVYNEQFF,TRBD1,.,TRBV11-2,TRBJ2-1
TGTGCCAGCAACGTAGACAGGGGTCGGAATCAGCCCCAGCATTTT,CASNVDRGRNQPQHF,TRBD1,.,TRBV28,TRBJ1-5
TGTGCCGGCACAGGGAGGACTGAAGCTTTCTTT,CAGTGRTEAFF,.,.,TRBV2,TRBJ1-1
TGTGCCAGCGGTTTCCAGGGCAAAGCCGGGAACACTGAAGCTTTCTTT,CASGFQGKAGNTEAFF,.,few,TRBV5-5,TRBJ1-1
TGTGCCAGCAGTTCGAGGGGGAGGGGGAACGAGCCGCAAGAGACCCAGTACTTC,CASSSRGRGNEPQETQYF,.,once,TRBV28,TRBJ2-5
TGTGCCAGCAGCCTGACTAGCTCCACAGATACGCAGTATTTT,CASSLTSSTDTQYF,TRBD2,.,TRBV3-1/TRBV3-2,TRBJ2-3
TGTGCCAGCAGTTTACGTTGGGACAGGGCGAGCTCCTATAATTCACCCCTCCACTTT,CASSLRWDRASSYNSPLHF,TRBD1,.,TRBV27,TRBJ1-6
TGCGCCAGCAGTGAGATTGAGGAGACTAGCACAGATACGCAGTATTTT,CASSEIEETSTDTQYF,.,.,TRBV10-2,TRBJ2-3
TGTGCCAGCTCAACCCGACAGGGGACGGAGACCCAGTACTTC,CASSTRQGTETQYF,TRBD1,.,TRBV18,TRBJ2-5
TGCGCCAGCAGCCAAGATGGGGGGGCGCTGGACACTGAAGCTTTCTTT,CASSQDGGALDTEAFF,.,.,TRBV4-3,TRBJ1-1
TGTGCCAGCAGCCAAGTGTCAGGGGACGGGGCTTTCTTT,CASSQVSGDGAFF,.,once,TRBV3-1/TRBV3-2,TRBJ1-1
TGCAGTGCTAGTGGACTAGCGGGGGGCGTCGGGGTCTACAATGAGCAGTTCTTC,CSASGLAGGVGVYNEQFF,TRBD2,.,TRBV20-1,TRBJ2-1
TGTGCCAGCAGCTTAGCGCGGACAGGGTACGGCTACACCTTC,CASSLARTGYGYTF,TRBD1,.,TRBV7-2,TRBJ1-2
TGTGCCAGTAGTATGGAAGCGACCCGCACAGATACGCAGTATTTT,CASSMEATRTDTQYF,.,.,TRBV19,TRBJ2-3
TGTGCCAGCAGCGTTAAGGGGGAACCCTACAATGAGCAGTTCTTC,CASSVKGEPYNEQFF,.,.,TRBV11-1,TRBJ2-1
TGTGCCACCTCACGAGTCACCGGGGAGCTGTTTTTT,CATSRVTGELFF,.,.,TRBV12-3/TRBV12-4,TRBJ2-2
TGCAGTACCAGGGGGCGGACTGAAGCTTTCTTT,CSTRGRTEAFF,TRBD1,.,TRBV20-1,TRBJ1-1
TGTGCCAGCAGCGCGGGACAGGGTTTCTACGAGCAGTACTTC,CASSAGQGFYEQYF,TRBD1,.,TRBV7-2,TRBJ2-7
TGTGCCAGCAACGTGGCACGCTCTGGAAACACCATATATTTT,CASNVARSGNTIYF,.,.,TRBV28,TRBJ1-3
TGTGCCAGCAGCCACACTAGCGGGGGTGTGAACACCGGGGAGCTGTTTTTT,CASSHTSGGVNTGELFF,TRBD2,.,TRBV3-1/TRBV3-2,TRBJ2-2
TGTGCCAGCTCCCCAGGGGTTTCCTCCTACGAGCAGTACTTC,CASSPGVSSYEQYF,.,few,TRBV18,TRBJ2-7
TGTGCCAGCAGTTACTCGATAGGGCCCGGGGAGCTGTTTTTT,CASSYSIGPGELFF,.,.,TRBV6-2/TRBV6-3,TRBJ2-2
TGTGCCAGCAGTTCCTACCCAGGGGTGGGAGGCTACACCTTC,CASSSYPGVGGYTF,.,.,TRBV28,TRBJ1-2
TGTGCCTCAACTCGGCAGAGCGGAGGAGGCTACACCTTC,CASTRQSGGGYTF,.,.,TRBV27,TRBJ1-2
TGTGCCAGTAGTATTCGGGGGACCCAAGCCGGTCAGCCCCAGCATTTT,CASSIRGTQAGQPQHF,.,once,TRBV19,TRBJ1-5
TGTGCCAGTCGACGGGAGGGACCCTACTCGGATACGCAGTATTTT,CASRREGPYSDTQYF,TRBD2,few,TRBV27,TRBJ2-3
TGTGCCAGCAGTTATTTTGGTAGCGGGGGGACCACCGGGGAGCTGTTTTTT,CASSYFGSGGTTGELFF,TRBD2,.,TRBV6-2/TRBV6-3,TRBJ2-2
TGCGCCAGCAGCCCAACCGGGACAGGGAACACTGAAGCTTTCTTT,CASSPTGTGNTEAFF,TRBD1,.,TRBV4-1,TRBJ1-1
TGCGCCAGCAGCATCGATAAAGCGAGCTACGAGCAGTACTTC,CASSIDKASYEQYF,.,.,TRBV5-1,TRBJ2-7
TGTGCCAGCAGCTTAGAACGGAACACTGAAGCTTTCTTT,CASSLERNTEAFF,.,.,TRBV7-2,TRBJ1-1
TGTGCCAGCAGCCGAGGACAGGGTACCTACGAGCAGTACTTC,CASSRGQGTYEQYF,TRBD1,.,TRBV7-9,TRBJ2-7
TGCGCCAGCAGCCCAGGACAGAGTGGCGGTCAGCCCCAGCATTTT,CASSPGQSGGQPQHF,.,.,TRBV4-1,TRBJ1-5
TGTGCCAGCAGAAAACAGGGACTATCCGAGCAGTACTTC,CASRKQGLSEQYF,.,.,TRBV28,TRBJ2-7
TGTGCCAGCAGTGAACAGCGGAGCTCCTACGAGCAGTACTTC,CASSEQRSSYEQYF,.,.,TRBV2,TRBJ2-7
TGTGCCAGCAGCGTGGACTCTACCTACGAGCAGTACTTC,CASSVDSTYEQYF,.,.,TRBV9,TRBJ2-7
TGTGCCACCAAAATCACAGGGAACTATGGCTACACCTTC,CATKITGNYGYTF,.,.,TRBV19,TRBJ1-2
TGTGCCAGCAGCTTTAATCGGGGTGAGGGCTACGAGCAGTACTTC,CASSFNRGEGYEQYF,.,.,TRBV7-8,TRBJ2-7
TGTGCCAGCAGCCGGACAGGGGGGTCCCAGTACTTC,CASSRTGGSQYF,TRBD1,.,TRBV12-3/TRBV12-4,TRBJ2-5
TGTGCCAGCAGCCAAGAGCAAGGGCATAAAGATACGCAGTATTTT,CASSQEQGHKDTQYF,.,.,TRBV14,TRBJ2-3
TGTGCCACCAGCAGAGGCGGAGGGGCTGCGTCCGGGGAGCTGTTTTTT,CATSRGGGAASGELFF,.,.,TRBV15,TRBJ2-2
TGTGCCAGCAGCTTATCTGGGGGAAACACTGAAGCTTTCTTT,CASSLSGGNTEAFF,.,.,TRBV7-9,TRBJ1-1
TGTGCCAGCAGCTTAAGTCCCGGGAGGACTGAAGCTTTCTTT,CASSLSPGRTEAFF,.,.,TRBV11-2,TRBJ1-1
TGCGCCAGCAGAGGGACAGGGCTATTTTCTGAAGCTTTCTTT,CASRGTGLFSEAFF,TRBD1,.,TRBV5-1,TRBJ1-1
TGTGCCAGCTCACCACCGGACCGAGGAAATGGGGAAGCTTTCTTT,CASSPPDRGNGEAFF,.,.,TRBV18,TRBJ1-1
TGCGCCAGCAGCCAATATAGCGGGTACGAGCAGTACTTC,CASSQYSGYEQYF,TRBD2,once,TRBV4-1,TRBJ2-7
TGTGCCAGCAGCCAAGATCAAAAGGGTTTTGGAATTCAGCCCCAGCATTTT,CASSQDQKGFGIQPQHF,.,.,TRBV4-2,TRBJ1-5
TGTGCCAGCAGCTCCGGGACGCCCCAGGGGAATGAGCAGTTCTTC,CASSSGTPQGNEQFF,.,.,TRBV7-2,TRBJ2-1
TGTGCCAGCAGCTTAAGGCAGCACGCGAACACCGGGGAGCTGTTTTTT,CASSLRQHANTGELFF,.,.,TRBV5-5,TRBJ2-2
TGTGCCAGCAGCTTTTCGACTAGCGCCTACGAGCAGTACTTC,CASSFSTSAYEQYF,TRBD2,.,TRBV11-2,TRBJ2-7